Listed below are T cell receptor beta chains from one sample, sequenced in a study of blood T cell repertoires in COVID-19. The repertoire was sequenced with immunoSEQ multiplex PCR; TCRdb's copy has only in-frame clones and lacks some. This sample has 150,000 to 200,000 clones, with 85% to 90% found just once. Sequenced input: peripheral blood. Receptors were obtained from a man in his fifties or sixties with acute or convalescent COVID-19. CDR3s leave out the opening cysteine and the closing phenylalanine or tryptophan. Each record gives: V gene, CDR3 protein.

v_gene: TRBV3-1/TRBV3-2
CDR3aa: ASSQGLFYEQY

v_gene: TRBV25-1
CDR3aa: ASARVGTDTQY

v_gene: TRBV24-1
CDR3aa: ATSDLTGSNEQF

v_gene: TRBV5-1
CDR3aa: ASSLASTQY

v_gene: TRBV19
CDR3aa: ASSIGKGGSTEAF

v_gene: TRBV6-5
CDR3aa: ASSRTNYGYT

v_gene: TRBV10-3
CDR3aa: AISESARPQH

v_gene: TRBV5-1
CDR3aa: ASSLEGQGGNGYT

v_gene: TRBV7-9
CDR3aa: ASSLEQLAVEQY

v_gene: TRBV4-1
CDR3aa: ASSVDRTGGSQPQH

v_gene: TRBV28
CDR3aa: ASSLGTGFTNSPLH

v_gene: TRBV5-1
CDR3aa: ASSLGASGYNEQF

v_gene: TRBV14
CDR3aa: ASSLQLAGGQVTQY

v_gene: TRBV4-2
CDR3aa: ASSQEGRGQETQY

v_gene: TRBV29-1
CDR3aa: SAAAGTGSGEQY

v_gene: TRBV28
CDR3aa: ASSPQGTGYNSPLH

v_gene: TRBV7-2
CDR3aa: ASSLSAQGSDTQY

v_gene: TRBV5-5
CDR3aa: ASSPSKAALLYEQY

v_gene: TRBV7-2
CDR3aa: ASSIGGGGNQPQH

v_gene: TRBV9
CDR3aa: ASSAWPRGGETQY

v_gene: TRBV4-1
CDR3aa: ASSQAPAGTQETQY

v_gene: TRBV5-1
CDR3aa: ASSLASGGGTGTEAF

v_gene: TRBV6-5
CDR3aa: ASSYEGYTEAF

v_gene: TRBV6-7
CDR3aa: ASSSGTGAHT

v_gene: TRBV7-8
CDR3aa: ASSSPVETQY

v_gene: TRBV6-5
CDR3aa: ASSYSFGNTEAF

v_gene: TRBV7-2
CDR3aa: ASSLSTGSWSGYT

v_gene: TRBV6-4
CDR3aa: ASRKDTYNEQF

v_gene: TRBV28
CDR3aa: ASSWTTSGLSGTQY

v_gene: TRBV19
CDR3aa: ASGKATGRNEKLF

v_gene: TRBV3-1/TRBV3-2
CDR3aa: ASSQGQARGTQY

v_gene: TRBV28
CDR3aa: ASSDRGRGDTEAF

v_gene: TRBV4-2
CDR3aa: ASSLTGTSGSSSTDTQY

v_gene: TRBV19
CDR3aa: ASSMSGNYGYT

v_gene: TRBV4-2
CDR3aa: ASSRPRDRGNPFSYNEQF

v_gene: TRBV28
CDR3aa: ASSLTGQGARSKSYT

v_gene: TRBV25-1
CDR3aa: ASSEYVGRGNEKLF